These 13 T cell receptor beta chains were all obtained from the same sample, sequenced in a study of tumor and adjacent non-tumor tissue in lung cancer. This sample's RNA came from whole unsorted tissue. Three rounds of nested PCR, following a modified ARM-PCR protocol, produced the TCRbeta library. Using its own MiXCR run on the multiplex PCR reads, TCRdb lists one record per CDR3 protein. Among tens of thousands of distinct CDR3 sequences listed, over 75% were seen once. The material sequenced was lung tumor tissue. These receptors were obtained from a woman aged 50 to 60 with non-small cell lung cancer.

Points on this clonotype: A read error may produce the germline difference seen at one junction end. The rearrangement uses TRBV6-1 and TRBJ1-5; 7 bases agree with TRBD1. CDR3 length: 13 residues. In germline, CDR1 is MNHNS, CDR2 SASEGT. CDR3 residues: CVTSTGSNQPQDF. For the CDR3, the DNA is TGCGTCACCTCGACAGGGTCTAATCAGCCCCAGGATTTT.

The chain uses TRBV6-5 and TRBJ2-2, with 10 bases that match TRBD1. The V gene's germline CDR1 is MNHEY and CDR2 SVGAGI. The CDR3 contains 15 residues. Trimming took 10 bases from V and 6 from J; bases not matched to a gene: 11. The CDR3 loop reads CANKWDRGYAGELFF. Here the CDR3 DNA reads TGTGCCAACAAATGGGACAGGGGCTACGCCGGGGAGCTGTTTTTT.

About this clonotype itself: One junction end disagrees with the germline gene, perhaps due to a read error. This sequence joins TRBV10-3 and TRBJ2-7, with D possibly TRBD1 on 5 matching bases. CDR1 and CDR2 (germline): ENHRY, SYGVKD. This CDR3 contains 12 residues. CDR3 DNA sequence: TGTGCCACTCAGGCGAATCAGGGCGAGCAGTATTTC. Translation gives CATQANQGEQYF.

Note on this clonotype: One end of the junction fails to match germline, which may point to a read error. The J gene is TRBJ2-7, the V gene TRBV11-2; 8 bases match TRBD2. This CDR3 has 14 amino acids. CDR1 and CDR2 (germline): SGHAT, FQNNGV. CDR3 DNA sequence: TGTGTCAGCAGCTTACTAACGGGAGGGTACGAACAGTACTTC. Amino acids: CVSSLLTGGYEQYF.

As to this clonotype: A junction boundary mismatches the germline segment, possibly from a read error. The CDR3 loop is CNVDMKGDNEQFF. CDR3 DNA sequence: TGCAACGTTGATATGAAGGGCGACAATGAGCAGTTCTTC. V gene TRBV29-1 combines with J gene TRBJ2-1; D is uncertain. CDR3 size: 13 residues. Germline V gene data show CDR1 as SQVTM and CDR2 as ANQGSEA.

In its sample, this clonotype was seen a few times. V usage is TRBV28 and J usage is TRBJ1-5, with TRBD1 identical over 8 bases. With V trimmed by 5 bases and J by 2 bases, 11 bases remained unmatched. From germline, CDR1 is MDHEN and CDR2 SYDVKM. This CDR3 spans 17 amino acids. The CDR3 DNA reads as TGTGCCAGCAGTCCAGATATCAGGGGGCACGGCAATCAGCCCCAGCATTTT. The encoded protein is CASSPDIRGHGNQPQHF.

Regarding this clonotype: As the CDR3 is not closed by the conserved phenylalanine or tryptophan, this likely results from a read error. The DNA is omitted, as the CDR3 cannot be located on it reliably, and the CDR3 follows TCRdb's listing. The chain joins TRBV11-2 to TRBJ2-5; TRBD2, as called in the table, went unchecked against the DNA. Both ends counted, the CDR3 spans 14 residues. CDR1 SGHAT and CDR2 FQNNGV come from the germline V gene. This CDR3 reads CASSFEGGPETQYL.

With regard to this clonotype: One end of the junction varies from germline; a read error may be responsible. This chain connects TRBV29-1 to TRBJ1-1; the D is unclear. Germline V CDR1 and CDR2: SQVTM, ANQGSEA. The CDR3 totals 12 residues. DNA for the CDR3: TGCAGCGTTGAGCCAGGAAACACTGAAACTTTCTTT. Protein product: CSVEPGNTETFF.

This clonotype appeared once. The missing conserved phenylalanine or tryptophan at the end of this CDR3 makes a read error likely. V is TRBV24-1 and J is TRBJ2-1; D remains unclear. Germline V CDR1 and CDR2: KGHDR, SFDVKD. The CDR3 is 16 residues long. Trimming removed 10 bases at V and 1 base at J, with 19 bases between. DNA for the CDR3: TGTGCCACTAGTAATGCCAGCAGCAGATCCTACAATGAGCAGTTCTAC. It codes for CATSNASSRSYNEQFY.

Note on this clonotype: One end of the junction varies from germline; a read error may be responsible. The gene calls are TRBV12-3 or TRBV12-4 and TRBJ1-5; D call uncertain. The CDR3 runs 15 residues. CDR3 in amino acids: CANSLVQASGEPQHF. DNA of the CDR3: TGTGCCAACAGTTTAGTTCAGGCGTCGGGAGAGCCCCAGCATTTT.

About this clonotype: The junction departs from the called germline gene at one end, perhaps through a read error. The V and J genes are TRBV6-5 and TRBJ2-5; D is unresolved. The CDR3 loop spans 12 amino acids. Germline CDR1 and CDR2: MNHEY and SVGAGI. The CDR3 region is CASSRTSETHYF. The CDR3 DNA reads as TGTGCTAGCAGCCGCACCTCAGAGACCCATTACTTC.

The chain recombines TRBV20-1 with TRBJ1-6; no definite D call. V lost 0 bases and J 9 bases, leaving 15 bases between the germline ends. CDR1 DFQATT and CDR2 SNEGSKA come from the germline V gene (reference sequence). The CDR3 length is 15 residues. The CDR3 protein is CSARDPGQDISPLHF. For the CDR3, the DNA is TGCAGTGCTAGAGATCCCGGGCAGGATATTTCACCCCTCCACTTT.

About this clonotype itself: At one of its ends the junction is not consistent with the germline gene, which may arise from a read error. The chain joins TRBV5-6 to TRBJ1-4; possible D gene TRBD1, 6 bases. CDR3 size: 15 residues. Germline loops: CDR1 SGHDT, CDR2 YYEEEE. The CDR3 coding sequence is TGTGCGAGCAGCTTCTTAGGGGGTTCGGCTGAAAGACTGTTTTTT. This translates into CASSFLGGSAERLFF. Combining the CDR3 with reference TRBV5-6 and TRBJ1-4 gives the whole variable domain DAGVTQSPTHLIKTRGQQVTLRCSPKSGHDTVSWYQQALGQGPQFIFQYYEEEERQRGNFPDRFSGHQFPNYSSELNVNALLLGDSALYLCASSFLGGSAERLFFGSGTQLSVL.